Following are 21 T cell receptor beta chains from one sample sequenced in a study of shared clonotypes between healthy human individuals. Data came from immunoSEQ multiplex PCR; TCRdb stores just in-frame clones and leaves some out. This sample yields 730,000 or so clones, of which 72% are seen a single time; approximately 1.8% belongs to the top ten. The sample consisted of memory CD4+ T cells sorted from blood. The subset is: CD45RA-negative fraction. These receptors were taken from a woman under 40 in good health.

A word on this clone: Germline and junction disagree at one end, which may indicate a read error. The chain couples TRBV6-1 to TRBJ2-7; D tentatively fits TRBD1 or TRBD2 (7 bases each). Germline lookup yields CDR1 MNHNS and CDR2 SASEGT. The CDR3 is 13 residues long. CDR3 coding DNA: TGTGCCAGCAACCGCGACAGGGCGGGAGTCGACGTCTTC. This encodes CASNRDRAGVDVF.

The J gene is TRBJ1-1, the V gene TRBV2, with 8 nucleotides matching TRBD1. V shed 10 bases and J 5 bases; nucleotides not matched to a gene: 3. This CDR3 contains 11 residues. The germline gives CDR1 SNHLY, CDR2 FYNNEI. DNA of the CDR3: TGTGCCACCACAGGGGGGACTGAAGCTTTCTTT. Residues: CATTGGTEAFF.

J is TRBJ2-7 and V is TRBV29-1, with a tentative D call TRBD1 (6 bases). The germline V gene encodes CDR1 SQVTM and CDR2 ANQGSEA. The CDR3 runs 12 residues. Trimming stripped 4 bases from V and 4 bases from J, with 11 bases between. The CDR3 loop is CSVVDRTYEQYF. Here the CDR3 DNA reads TGCAGCGTTGTTGACAGGACGTACGAGCAGTACTTC.

The sample holds a few counts of this clone. V usage is TRBV28 and J usage is TRBJ2-3; D is ambiguous. The ends were cut back, 8 bases at V and 0 bases at J, with 9 bases in the middle. The CDR3 covers 13 residues. Germline V lookup: CDR1 MDHEN, CDR2 SYDVKM. The CDR3 spells CASELSSTDTQYF. The CDR3, as DNA: TGTGCCAGCGAATTGTCTAGCACAGATACGCAGTATTTT.

This clone came up once. The rearrangement uses TRBV5-4 and TRBJ2-5, with no clear D. The CDR3 is 15 amino acids. Trimming left V 4 bases short and J 0 bases short, with 13 bases between. CDR1 is SGHNT, CDR2 YYREEE, per germline (reference sequence). CDR3 residues: CASSATPADQETQYF. The CDR3 DNA is TGTGCCAGCAGCGCCACCCCGGCAGACCAAGAGACCCAGTACTTC.

The table lists this clone with a few counts. This chain connects TRBV12-5 to TRBJ1-1, with unresolved D. This CDR3 contains 11 residues. Trimming cost V 4 bases and J 11 bases, with 11 bases left between them. CDR1 LGHNT and CDR2 FRNRAP come from the germline V gene. CDR3 residues: CASGYDSRAFF. CDR3 nucleotide sequence: TGTGCTAGTGGTTATGACTCTCGTGCTTTCTTT.

This sequence joins TRBV4-2 and TRBJ1-4, with TRBD1 identical over 9 bases. CDR3 length: 18 amino acids. Germline values: CDR1 LGHNA, CDR2 YNFKEQ. Trimming removed 2 bases from V and 3 bases from J; junction bases left unmatched: 10. The CDR3 region is CASSQSGQGFIANEKLFF. CDR3 sequence (DNA): TGTGCCAGCAGCCAATCGGGACAGGGTTTTATAGCTAATGAAAAACTGTTTTTT.

This clone was picked up a small number of times. The rearrangement uses TRBV29-1 and TRBJ1-2; unclear D gene. This CDR3 comprises 13 residues. CDR1 and CDR2 from the germline V gene are SQVTM and ANQGSEA. V was pared by 0 bases and J by 8 bases, with 13 bases between. This CDR3 is CSVEDPGALGYTF. The CDR3 region has the DNA TGCAGCGTTGAAGATCCTGGAGCCCTCGGCTACACCTTC.

The rearrangement uses TRBV9 and TRBJ2-7; 9 bases match TRBD1. Germline CDR1 and CDR2: SGDLS and YYNGEE. V lost 5 bases and J lost 5; bases outside the gene matches: 11. There are 15 residues in the CDR3. The CDR3, as DNA: TGTGCCAGCAGTGGGGGTGGGACAGGGTATCACGAGCAGTACTTC. Encoded protein: CASSGGGTGYHEQYF.

The chain has TRBV28 and TRBJ2-7; no clear D. Looked up from germline, CDR1 is MDHEN and CDR2 is SYDVKM. The CDR3 spans 14 residues. V shed 2 bases and J shed 5 bases, with 13 bases lying between them. The CDR3, as DNA: TGTGCCAGCAGTTTAGTTGGTTTAGGGAACGAGCAGTACTTC. Encoded protein: CASSLVGLGNEQYF.

This chain uses TRBV4-1 with TRBJ2-7, with D possibly being TRBD2 (6 bases). V lost 1 base and J 4 bases, leaving 17 bases between the germline ends. CDR1 MGHRA and CDR2 YSYEKL come from the germline V gene. CDR3 length: 16 residues. CDR3 protein: CASSQAGGNLPYEQYF. The CDR3 nucleotides are TGCGCCAGCAGCCAAGCTGGCGGGAACCTTCCTTACGAGCAGTACTTC.

V is TRBV7-2 and J is TRBJ1-5; D may be TRBD1 (5 bases). The ends were cut back, 2 bases at V and 7 bases at J, with 15 bases in the middle. Germline assignment: CDR1 SGHTA and CDR2 FQGNSA. The CDR3 length is 15 residues. The CDR3 bases are TGTGCCAGCAGCTTATTGTCGGGACTGGGCCAGCCCCAGCATTTT. It is translated as CASSLLSGLGQPQHF.

This clone was detected once. This could be a read error, since a much larger clone is one nucleotide away. CDR3 sequence reads: CASRKGQNTGELFF. CDR3 in DNA: TGTGCCAGCAGGAAGGGACAGAACACCGGGGAGCTGTTTTTT. V and J are TRBV6-6 and TRBJ2-2, with D possibly TRBD1 on 6 matching bases. Germline CDR1 and CDR2: MNHNY and SVGAGI (reference sequence). The CDR3 totals 14 residues. V was trimmed by 6 bases and J by 1 base, leaving 9 bases between them.

The chain combines TRBV28 with TRBJ1-1, with no clear D. With 8 bases removed from V and 8 bases from J, the gap between germline ends came to 12 bases. Germline CDR1 MDHEN, CDR2 SYDVKM. The CDR3 spans 11 residues. Here the CDR3 reads CASHTPREAFF. Here the CDR3 DNA reads TGTGCCAGCCATACCCCCAGGGAAGCTTTCTTT.

V gene TRBV4-1 combines with J gene TRBJ1-1; maybe TRBD1 (5 bases). Germline assignment: CDR1 MGHRA and CDR2 YSYEKL. V was clipped by 1 base and J by 12 bases, with 15 bases between them. The CDR3 loop spans 13 amino acids. CDR3 coding DNA: TGCGCCAGCAGCCAAGGGTCGTTTCAGGGAACTTTCTTT. It encodes CASSQGSFQGTFF.

CDR3 DNA: TGTGCCAGCAGCCCCGTTACAGGTTTTGGCACTGAAGCTTTCTTT. Translating gives CASSPVTGFGTEAFF. The V call is TRBV5-6, the J call TRBJ1-1; possible D gene TRBD1, 5 bases. V was trimmed by 4 bases and J by 4 bases, leaving 17 bases between them. The germline gives CDR1 SGHDT, CDR2 YYEEEE. The CDR3 spans 15 residues.

The chain employs TRBV5-1 and TRBJ2-3; 10 positions match TRBD1. V dropped 3 bases and J dropped 4; count of bases not matched to a gene: 8. The CDR3 runs 16 residues. Germline V gives CDR1 SGHRS, CDR2 YFSETQ. CDR3 region: CASSSYRDRGPDTQYF. The CDR3 DNA reads as TGCGCCAGCAGCTCATACCGGGACAGGGGCCCAGATACGCAGTATTTT.

The chain combines TRBV5-1 with TRBJ2-5; TRBD2 aligns across 11 bases. This CDR3 has 16 residues. V shed 2 bases, J shed 1 base, and the junction held 4 bases outside the gene matches. CDR1 is SGHRS and CDR2 is YFSETQ in the germline V gene. The CDR3 DNA follows: TGCGCCAGCAGCTTTACTAGCGGGGGCACCCAAGAGACCCAGTACTTC. Amino acid sequence: CASSFTSGGTQETQYF. The full variable domain, with the rest looked up from reference TRBV5-1 and TRBJ2-5, is KAGVTQTPRYLIKTRGQQVTLSCSPISGHRSVSWYQQTPGQGLQFLFEYFSETQRNKGNFPGRFSGRQFSNSRSEMNVSTLELGDSALYLCASSFTSGGTQETQYFGPGTRLLVL.

In its sample, this clone was seen once. The chain couples TRBV28 to TRBJ2-7, with TRBD1 matching over 8 bases. The V segment lost 5 bases and the J segment 0 bases; nucleotides outside the gene matches: 6. CDR1 is MDHEN, CDR2 SYDVKM, per germline. This CDR3 has 15 amino acids. In DNA, the CDR3 is TGTGCCAGCAGTACAACAGGGGGGTTCTCCTACGAGCAGTACTTC. Its protein is CASSTTGGFSYEQYF.

The chain couples TRBV27 to TRBJ2-6; no reliable D call. The CDR3 consists of 18 residues. CDR1 MNHEY and CDR2 SMNVEV come from the germline V gene (reference sequence). Between the trimmed V and J ends, which lost 6 bases and 0 bases, there was a span of 18 bases. The CDR3 coding sequence is TGTGCCAGCAGCAGCCCGGCCGCCGCAAGCTCTGGGGCCAACGTCCTGACTTTC. This encodes CASSSPAAASSGANVLTF.

In its sample, this clone was seen a few times. The J gene is TRBJ2-7, the V gene TRBV19; TRBD2 matches 8 bases. The CDR3 extends over 17 amino acids. With V trimmed by 5 bases and J by 5 bases, 17 bases remained unmatched. In germline, CDR1 is LNHDA, CDR2 SQIVND (reference sequence). CDR3 loop: CASSLAGRRSGTHEQYF. The CDR3 DNA is TGTGCCAGTAGTTTAGCGGGAAGGAGGAGCGGGACCCACGAGCAGTACTTC.